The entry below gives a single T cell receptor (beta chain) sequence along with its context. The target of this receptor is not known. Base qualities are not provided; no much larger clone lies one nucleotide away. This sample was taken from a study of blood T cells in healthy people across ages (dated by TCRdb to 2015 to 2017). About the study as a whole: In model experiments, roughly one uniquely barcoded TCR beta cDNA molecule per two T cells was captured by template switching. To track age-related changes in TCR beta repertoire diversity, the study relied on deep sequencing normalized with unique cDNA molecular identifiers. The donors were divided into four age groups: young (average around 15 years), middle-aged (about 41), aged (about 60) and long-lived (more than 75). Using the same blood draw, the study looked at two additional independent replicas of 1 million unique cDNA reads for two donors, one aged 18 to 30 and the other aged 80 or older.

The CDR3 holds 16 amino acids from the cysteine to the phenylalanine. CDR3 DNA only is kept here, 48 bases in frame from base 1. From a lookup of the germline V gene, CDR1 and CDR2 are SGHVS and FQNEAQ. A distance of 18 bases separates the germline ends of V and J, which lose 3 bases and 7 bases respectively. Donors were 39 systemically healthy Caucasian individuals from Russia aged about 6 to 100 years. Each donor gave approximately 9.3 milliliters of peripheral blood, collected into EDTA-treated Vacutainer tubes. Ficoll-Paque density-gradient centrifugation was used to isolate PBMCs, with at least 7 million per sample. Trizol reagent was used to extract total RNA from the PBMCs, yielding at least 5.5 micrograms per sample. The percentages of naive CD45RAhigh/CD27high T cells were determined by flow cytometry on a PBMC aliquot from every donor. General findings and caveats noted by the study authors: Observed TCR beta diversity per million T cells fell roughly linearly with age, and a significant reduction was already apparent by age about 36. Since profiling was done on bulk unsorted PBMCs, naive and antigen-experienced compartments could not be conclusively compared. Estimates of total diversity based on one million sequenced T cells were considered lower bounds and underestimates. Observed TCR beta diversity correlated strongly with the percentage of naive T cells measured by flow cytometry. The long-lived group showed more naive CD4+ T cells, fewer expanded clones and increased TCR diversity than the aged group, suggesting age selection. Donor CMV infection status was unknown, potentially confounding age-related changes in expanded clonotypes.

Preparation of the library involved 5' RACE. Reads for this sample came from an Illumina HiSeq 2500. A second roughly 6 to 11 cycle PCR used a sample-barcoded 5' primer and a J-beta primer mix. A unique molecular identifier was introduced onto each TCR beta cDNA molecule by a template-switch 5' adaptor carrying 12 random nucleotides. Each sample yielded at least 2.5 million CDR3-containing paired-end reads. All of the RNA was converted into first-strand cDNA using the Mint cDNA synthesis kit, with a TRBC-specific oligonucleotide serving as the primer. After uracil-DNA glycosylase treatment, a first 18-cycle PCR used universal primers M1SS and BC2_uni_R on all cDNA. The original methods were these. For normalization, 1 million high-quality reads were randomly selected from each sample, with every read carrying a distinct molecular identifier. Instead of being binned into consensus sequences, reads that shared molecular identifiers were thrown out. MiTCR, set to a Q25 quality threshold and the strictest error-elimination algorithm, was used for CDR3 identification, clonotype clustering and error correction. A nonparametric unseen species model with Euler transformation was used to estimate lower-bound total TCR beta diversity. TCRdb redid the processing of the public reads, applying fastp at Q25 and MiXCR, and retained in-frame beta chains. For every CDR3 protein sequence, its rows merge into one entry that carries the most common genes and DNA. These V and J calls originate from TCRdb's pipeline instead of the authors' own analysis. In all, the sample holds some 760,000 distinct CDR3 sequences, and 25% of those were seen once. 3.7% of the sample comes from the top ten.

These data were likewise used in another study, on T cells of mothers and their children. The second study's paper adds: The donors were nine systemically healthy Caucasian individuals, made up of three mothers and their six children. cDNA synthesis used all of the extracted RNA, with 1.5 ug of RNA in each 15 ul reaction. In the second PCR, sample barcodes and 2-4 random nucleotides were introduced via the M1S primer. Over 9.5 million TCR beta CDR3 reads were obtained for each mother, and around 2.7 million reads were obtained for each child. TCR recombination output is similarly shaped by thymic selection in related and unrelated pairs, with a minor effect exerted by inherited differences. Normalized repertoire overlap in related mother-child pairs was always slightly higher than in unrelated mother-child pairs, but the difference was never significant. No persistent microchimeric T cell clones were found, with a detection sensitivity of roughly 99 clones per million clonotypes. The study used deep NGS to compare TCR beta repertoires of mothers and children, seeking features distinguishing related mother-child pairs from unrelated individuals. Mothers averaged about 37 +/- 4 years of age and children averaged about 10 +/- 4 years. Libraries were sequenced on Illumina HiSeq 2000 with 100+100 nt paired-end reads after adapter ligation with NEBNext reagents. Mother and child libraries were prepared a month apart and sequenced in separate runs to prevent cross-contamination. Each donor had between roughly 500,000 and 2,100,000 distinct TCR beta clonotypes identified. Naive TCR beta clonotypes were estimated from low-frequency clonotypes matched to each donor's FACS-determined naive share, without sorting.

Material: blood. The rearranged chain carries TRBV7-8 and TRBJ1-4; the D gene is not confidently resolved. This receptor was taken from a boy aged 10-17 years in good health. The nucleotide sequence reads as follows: TGTGCCAGCAGCTTTAATAGCCGTCAAACTGCTGAAAAACTGTTTTTT. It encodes CASSFNSRQTAEKLFF.